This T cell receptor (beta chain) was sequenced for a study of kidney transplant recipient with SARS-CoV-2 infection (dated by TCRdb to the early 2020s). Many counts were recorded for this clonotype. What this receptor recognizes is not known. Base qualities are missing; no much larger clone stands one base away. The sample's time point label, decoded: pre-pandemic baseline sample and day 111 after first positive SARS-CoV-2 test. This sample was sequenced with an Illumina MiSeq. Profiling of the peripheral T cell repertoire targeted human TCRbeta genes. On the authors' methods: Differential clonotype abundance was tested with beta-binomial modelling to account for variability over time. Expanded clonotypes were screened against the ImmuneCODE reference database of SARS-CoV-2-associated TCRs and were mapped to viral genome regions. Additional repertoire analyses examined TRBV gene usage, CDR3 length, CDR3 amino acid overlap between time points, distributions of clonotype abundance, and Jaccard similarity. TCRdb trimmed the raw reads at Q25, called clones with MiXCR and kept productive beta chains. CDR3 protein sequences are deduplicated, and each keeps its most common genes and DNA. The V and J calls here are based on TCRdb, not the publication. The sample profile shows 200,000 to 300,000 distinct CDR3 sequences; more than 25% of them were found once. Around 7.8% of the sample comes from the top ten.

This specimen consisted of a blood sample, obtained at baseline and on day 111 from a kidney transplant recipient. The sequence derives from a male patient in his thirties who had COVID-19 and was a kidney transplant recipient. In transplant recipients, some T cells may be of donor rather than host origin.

The CDR3 has the sequence CASSPQGRTGSEKLFF. The nucleotide sequence reads as follows: TGTGCCAGTAGTCCCCAGGGACGAACAGGGAGTGAAAAACTGTTTTTT. The sequence joins TRBV19 to TRBJ1-4; TRBD1 is perhaps the D gene, given 6 matching bases. V was cut back by 5 bases and J by 7 bases, leaving a gap of 20 bases between them. The germline V gene (reference sequence) supplies CDR1 LNHDA and CDR2 SQIVND. The CDR3 has 16 amino acids, counting the end cysteine and phenylalanine. Only the CDR3 portion is preserved as DNA: 48 bases, with reading frame beginning at the first base.